This TCR beta chain was found in a study of cytomegalovirus exposure and HLA in healthy donors. General study findings and limits: An ancestry cluster, one associated with Asian ancestry, reportedly showed fewer N-insertions than the approximately 650-donor mean in a later analysis.

A word on this clone: Its cognate antigen is unknown.

Primers included in the PCR were 60 Vbeta and 13 Jbeta primers. TCRdb's table, derived via immunoSEQ multiplex PCR, lists solely in-frame clones and lacks some. The sample consists of approximately 270,000 clones, roughly 80% of them appearing once. The J segment lost 7 bases and the V segment lost 1 base, leaving 0 bases of the junction unmatched. The germline CDR1 and CDR2 sequences are MGHRA and YSYEKL. The CDR3 covers 12 residues. The sequence came from a girl aged 2-9 years in good health and CMV-seronegative. The genes are TRBV4-1 and TRBJ1-2; TRBD1 agrees at 7 bases. What was sequenced was PBMCs. DNA of the CDR3: TGCGCCAGCAGCCAAGGACAGGGTGGCTACACCTTC. Its translation: CASSQGQGGYTF.